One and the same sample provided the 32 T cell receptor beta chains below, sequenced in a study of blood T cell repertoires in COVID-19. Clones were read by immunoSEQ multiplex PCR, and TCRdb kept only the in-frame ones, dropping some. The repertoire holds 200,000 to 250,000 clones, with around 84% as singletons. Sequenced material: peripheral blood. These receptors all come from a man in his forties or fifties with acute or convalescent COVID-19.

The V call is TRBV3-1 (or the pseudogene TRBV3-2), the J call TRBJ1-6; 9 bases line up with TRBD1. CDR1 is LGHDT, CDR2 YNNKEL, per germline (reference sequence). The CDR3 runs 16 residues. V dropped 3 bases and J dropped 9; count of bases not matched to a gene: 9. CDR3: CASSQGTGTGTSPLHF. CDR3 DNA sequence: TGTGCCAGCAGCCAGGGAACCGGGACAGGGACTTCACCCCTCCACTTT.

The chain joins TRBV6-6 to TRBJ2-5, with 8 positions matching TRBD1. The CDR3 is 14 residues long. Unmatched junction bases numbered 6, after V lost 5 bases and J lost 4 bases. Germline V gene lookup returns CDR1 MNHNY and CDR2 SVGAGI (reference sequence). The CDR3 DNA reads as TGTGCCAGCAGTACAGGGGGAGGAGGAGAGACCCAGTACTTC. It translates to CASSTGGGGETQYF.

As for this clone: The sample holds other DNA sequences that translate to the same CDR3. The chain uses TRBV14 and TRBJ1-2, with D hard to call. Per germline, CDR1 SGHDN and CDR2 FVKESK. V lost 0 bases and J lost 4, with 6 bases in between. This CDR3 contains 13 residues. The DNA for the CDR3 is TGTGCCAGCAGCCAAGACCTTTCCTATGGCTACACCTTC. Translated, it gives CASSQDLSYGYTF.

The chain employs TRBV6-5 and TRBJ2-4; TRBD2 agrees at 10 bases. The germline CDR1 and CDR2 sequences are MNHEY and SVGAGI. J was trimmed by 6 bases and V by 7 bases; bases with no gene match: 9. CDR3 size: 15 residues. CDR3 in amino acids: CASIGASGGLNIQYF. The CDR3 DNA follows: TGTGCCAGCATCGGGGCTAGCGGGGGACTAAACATTCAGTACTTC.

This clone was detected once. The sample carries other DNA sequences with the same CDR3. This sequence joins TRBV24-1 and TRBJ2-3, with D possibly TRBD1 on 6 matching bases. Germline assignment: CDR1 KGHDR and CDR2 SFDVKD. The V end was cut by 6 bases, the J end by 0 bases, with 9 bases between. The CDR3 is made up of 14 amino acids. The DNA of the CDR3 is TGTGCCACCAGTCCAGGGACAAGCACAGATACGCAGTATTTT. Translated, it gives CATSPGTSTDTQYF.

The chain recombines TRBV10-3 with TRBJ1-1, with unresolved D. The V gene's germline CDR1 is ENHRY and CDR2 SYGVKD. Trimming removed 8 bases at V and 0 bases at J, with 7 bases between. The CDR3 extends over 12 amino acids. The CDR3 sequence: CAIGGMNTEAFF. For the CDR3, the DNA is TGTGCCATCGGCGGGATGAACACTGAAGCTTTCTTT.

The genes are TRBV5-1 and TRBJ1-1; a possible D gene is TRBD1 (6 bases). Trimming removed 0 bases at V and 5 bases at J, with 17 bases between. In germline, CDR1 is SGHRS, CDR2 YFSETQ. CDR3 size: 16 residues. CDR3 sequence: CASSLGRGQIGTEAFF. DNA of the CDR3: TGCGCCAGCAGCTTGGGTCGGGGACAAATTGGGACTGAAGCTTTCTTT.

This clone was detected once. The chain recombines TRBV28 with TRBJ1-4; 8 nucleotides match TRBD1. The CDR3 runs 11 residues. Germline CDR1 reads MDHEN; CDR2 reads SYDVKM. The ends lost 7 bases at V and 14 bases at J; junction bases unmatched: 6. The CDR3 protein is CASTQDRALFF. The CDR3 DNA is TGTGCCAGCACTCAGGACAGGGCTCTGTTTTTT.

The CDR3: CASSLNTGELFF. The DNA for the CDR3 is TGTGCCAGCAGCCTGAACACCGGGGAGCTGTTTTTT. The chain combines TRBV6-5 with TRBJ2-2; no definite D call. Per germline, CDR1 MNHEY and CDR2 SVGAGI. The CDR3 is made up of 12 amino acids. Trimming cost V 6 bases and J 1 base, with 3 bases left between them.

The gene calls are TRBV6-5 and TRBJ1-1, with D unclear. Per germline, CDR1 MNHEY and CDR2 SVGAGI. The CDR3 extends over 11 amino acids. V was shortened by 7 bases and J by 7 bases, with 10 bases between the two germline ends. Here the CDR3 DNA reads TGTGCCAGCACCCCCAACTTTGAAGCTTTCTTT. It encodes CASTPNFEAFF.

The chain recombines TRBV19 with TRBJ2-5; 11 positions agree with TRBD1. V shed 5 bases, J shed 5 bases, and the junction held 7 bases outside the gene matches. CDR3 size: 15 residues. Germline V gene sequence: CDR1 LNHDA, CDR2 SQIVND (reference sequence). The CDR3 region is CASSDGQGAWETQYF. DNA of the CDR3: TGTGCCAGTAGTGATGGACAGGGGGCATGGGAGACCCAGTACTTC.

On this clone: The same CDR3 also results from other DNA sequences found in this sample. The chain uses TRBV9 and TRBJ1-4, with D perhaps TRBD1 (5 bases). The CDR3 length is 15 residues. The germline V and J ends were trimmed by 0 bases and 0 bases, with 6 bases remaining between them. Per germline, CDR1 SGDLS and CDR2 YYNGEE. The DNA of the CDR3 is TGTGCCAGCAGCGTAGCGGGGGCAACTAATGAAAAACTGTTTTTT. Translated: CASSVAGATNEKLFF. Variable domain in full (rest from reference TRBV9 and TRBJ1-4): DSGVTQTPKHLITATGQRVTLRCSPRSGDLSVYWYQQSLDQGLQFLIQYYNGEERAKGNILERFSAQQFPDLHSELNLSSLELGDSALYFCASSVAGATNEKLFFGSGTQLSVL.

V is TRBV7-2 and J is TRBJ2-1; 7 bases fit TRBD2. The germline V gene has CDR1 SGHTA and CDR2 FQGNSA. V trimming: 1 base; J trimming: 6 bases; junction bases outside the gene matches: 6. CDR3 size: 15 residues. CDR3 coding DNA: TGTGCCAGCAGCTTAGGAAGCGGGGCAAGCAATGAGCAGTTCTTC. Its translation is CASSLGSGASNEQFF.

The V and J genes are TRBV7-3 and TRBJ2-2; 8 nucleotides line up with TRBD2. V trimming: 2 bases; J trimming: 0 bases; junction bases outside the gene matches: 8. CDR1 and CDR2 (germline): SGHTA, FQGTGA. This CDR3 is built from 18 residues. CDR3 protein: CASSLESLAGTNTGELFF. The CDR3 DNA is TGTGCCAGCAGCTTAGAAAGTCTAGCGGGTACGAACACCGGGGAGCTGTTTTTT. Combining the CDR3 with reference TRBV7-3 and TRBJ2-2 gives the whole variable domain GAGVSQTPSNKVTEKGKYVELRCDPISGHTALYWYRQSLGQGPEFLIYFQGTGAADDSGLPNDRFFAVRPEGSVSTLKIQRTERGDSAVYLCASSLESLAGTNTGELFFGEGSRLTVL.

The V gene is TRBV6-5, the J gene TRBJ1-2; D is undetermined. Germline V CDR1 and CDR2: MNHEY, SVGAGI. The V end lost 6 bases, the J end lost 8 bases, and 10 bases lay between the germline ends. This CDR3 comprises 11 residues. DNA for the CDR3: TGTGCCAGCAGAGCGACTCTGGGCTACACCTTC. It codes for CASRATLGYTF.

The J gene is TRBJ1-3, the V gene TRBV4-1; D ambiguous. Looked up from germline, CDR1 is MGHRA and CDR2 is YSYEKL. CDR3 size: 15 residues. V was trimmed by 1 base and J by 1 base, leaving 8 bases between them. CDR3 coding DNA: TGCGCCAGCAGCCAAGGGCGGGCGTCTGGAAACACCATATATTTT. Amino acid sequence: CASSQGRASGNTIYF.

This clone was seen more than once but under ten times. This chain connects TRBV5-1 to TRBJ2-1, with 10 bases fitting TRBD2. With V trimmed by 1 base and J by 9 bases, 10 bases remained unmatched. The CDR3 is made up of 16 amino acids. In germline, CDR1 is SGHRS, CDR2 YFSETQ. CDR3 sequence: CASSLFSGTSAIEQFF. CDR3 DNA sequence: TGCGCCAGCAGCTTGTTCTCCGGGACTAGCGCGATTGAGCAGTTCTTC.

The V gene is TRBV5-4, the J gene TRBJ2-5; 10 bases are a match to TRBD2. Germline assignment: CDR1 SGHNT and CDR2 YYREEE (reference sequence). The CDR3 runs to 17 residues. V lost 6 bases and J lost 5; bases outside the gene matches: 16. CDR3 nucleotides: TGTGCCAGCACCCAGGCAGGAGCGGGGGGGCGGTGGGAGACCCAGTACTTC. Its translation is CASTQAGAGGRWETQYF.

In DNA, the CDR3 is TGTGCCAGCAGCGTAGACGTACAGAATGAGCAGTTCTTC. It encodes CASSVDVQNEQFF. The J gene is TRBJ2-1, the V gene TRBV9, with D uncertain. Germline V gene lookup returns CDR1 SGDLS and CDR2 YYNGEE. The CDR3 sequence is 13 residues long. Between the trimmed V and J ends, which lost 0 bases and 7 bases, there was a span of 8 bases.

This CDR3 is CASSYGRGMNTEAFF. DNA of the CDR3: TGTGCCAGCAGTTACGGGCGGGGGATGAACACTGAAGCTTTCTTT. This sequence joins TRBV6-6 and TRBJ1-1, with a tentative D call TRBD1 (5 bases). CDR1 MNHNY and CDR2 SVGAGI come from the germline V gene (reference sequence). Trimming took 2 bases from V and 0 from J, leaving 10 bases between them. This CDR3 spans 15 amino acids.

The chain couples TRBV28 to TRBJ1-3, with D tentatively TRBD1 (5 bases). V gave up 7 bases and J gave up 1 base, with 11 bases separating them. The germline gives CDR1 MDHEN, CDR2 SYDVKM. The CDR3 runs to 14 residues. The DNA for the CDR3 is TGTGCCAGCAACCAGGGTATATCTGGAAACACCATATATTTT. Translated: CASNQGISGNTIYF.

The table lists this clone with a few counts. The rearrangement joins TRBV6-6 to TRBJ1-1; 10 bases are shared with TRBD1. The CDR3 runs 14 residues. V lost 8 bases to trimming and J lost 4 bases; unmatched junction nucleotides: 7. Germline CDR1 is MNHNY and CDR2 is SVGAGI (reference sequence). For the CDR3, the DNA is TGTGCCAGCGGACAGGGGGTAGGTTTCACTGAAGCTTTCTTT. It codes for CASGQGVGFTEAFF.

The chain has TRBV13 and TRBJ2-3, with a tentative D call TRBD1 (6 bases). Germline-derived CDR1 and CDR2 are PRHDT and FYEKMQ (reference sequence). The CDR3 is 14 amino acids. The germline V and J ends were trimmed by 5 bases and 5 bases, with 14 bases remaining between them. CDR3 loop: CASSRWTVEDTQYF. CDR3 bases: TGTGCCAGCAGCCGTTGGACAGTGGAAGATACGCAGTATTTT. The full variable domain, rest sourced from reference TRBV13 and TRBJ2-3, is AAGVIQSPRHLIKEKRETATLKCYPIPRHDTVYWYQQGPGQDPQFLISFYEKMQSDKGSIPDRFSAQQFSDYHSELNMSSLELGDSALYFCASSRWTVEDTQYFGPGTRLTVL.

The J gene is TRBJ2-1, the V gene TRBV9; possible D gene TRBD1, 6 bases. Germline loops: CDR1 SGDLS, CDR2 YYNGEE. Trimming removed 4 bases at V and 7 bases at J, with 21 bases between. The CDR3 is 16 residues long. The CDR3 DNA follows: TGTGCCAGCAGCCCTTATGACAGGAGAGGGACGAATGAGCAGTTCTTC. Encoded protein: CASSPYDRRGTNEQFF.

CDR3 bases: TGTGCCAGCAGCTCCCCTCACAGGGGGCTGGCCACTGAAGCTTTCTTT. Translated: CASSSPHRGLATEAFF. This rearrangement joins TRBV5-4 to TRBJ1-1, with 9 bases fitting TRBD1. After removal of 3 bases from V and 4 bases from J, the junction contained 10 bases not matched to a gene. Germline V lookup: CDR1 SGHNT, CDR2 YYREEE (reference sequence). CDR3 length: 16 residues.

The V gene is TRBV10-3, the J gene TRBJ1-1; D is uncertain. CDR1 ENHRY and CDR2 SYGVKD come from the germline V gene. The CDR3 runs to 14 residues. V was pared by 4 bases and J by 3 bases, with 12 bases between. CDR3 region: CAISGGSGDTEAFF. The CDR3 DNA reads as TGTGCCATCAGTGGAGGGAGTGGGGACACTGAAGCTTTCTTT.

CDR3 sequence: CASSSTGGPYEQYF. In DNA form, the CDR3 reads TGTGCCAGCAGTTCTACAGGGGGCCCTTACGAGCAGTACTTC. The V gene is TRBV7-9, the J gene TRBJ2-7, with 9 bases lining up with TRBD1. The CDR3 is made up of 14 amino acids. Germline V gene lookup returns CDR1 SEHNR and CDR2 FQNEAQ (reference sequence). Losses at the gene ends were 6 bases for V and 4 bases for J; bases not matched to a gene: 7.

The chain's CDR3 is CASSVQGKGDYEQYF. DNA of the CDR3: TGTGCCAGCAGCGTACAGGGTAAAGGGGACTACGAGCAGTACTTC. The chain uses TRBV7-9 and TRBJ2-7; tentative D call: TRBD1 (6 bases). Trimming stripped 5 bases from V and 3 bases from J, with 17 bases between. The CDR3 is 15 amino acids. Germline V gene lookup returns CDR1 SEHNR and CDR2 FQNEAQ (reference sequence).

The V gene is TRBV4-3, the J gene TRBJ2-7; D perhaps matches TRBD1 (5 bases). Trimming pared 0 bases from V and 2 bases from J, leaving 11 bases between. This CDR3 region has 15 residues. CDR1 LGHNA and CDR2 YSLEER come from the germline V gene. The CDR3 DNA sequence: TGCGCCAGCAGCCAAGAGACAGTGAAGACCTACGAGCAGTACTTC. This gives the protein CASSQETVKTYEQYF.

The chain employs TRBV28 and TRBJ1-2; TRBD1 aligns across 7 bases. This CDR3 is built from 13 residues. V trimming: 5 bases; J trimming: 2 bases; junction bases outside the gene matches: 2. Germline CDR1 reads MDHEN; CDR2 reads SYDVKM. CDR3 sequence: CASSIQGNYGYTF. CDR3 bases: TGTGCCAGCAGTATACAGGGGAACTATGGCTACACCTTC.

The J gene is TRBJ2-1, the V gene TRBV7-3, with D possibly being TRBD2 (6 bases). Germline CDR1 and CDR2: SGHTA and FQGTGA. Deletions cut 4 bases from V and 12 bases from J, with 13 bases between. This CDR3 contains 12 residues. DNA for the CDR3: TGTGCCAGCAGCTCCGGGGGTAGAGCGCAGTTCTTC. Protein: CASSSGGRAQFF.

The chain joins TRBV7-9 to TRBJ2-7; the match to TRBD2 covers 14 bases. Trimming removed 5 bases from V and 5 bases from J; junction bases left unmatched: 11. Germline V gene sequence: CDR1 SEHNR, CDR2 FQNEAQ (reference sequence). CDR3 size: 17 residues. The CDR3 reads CASSLRLAGGPGHEQYF. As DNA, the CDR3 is TGTGCCAGCAGCCTCCGACTAGCGGGGGGGCCGGGCCACGAGCAGTACTTC.